This is a list of T cell receptor beta chains from one sample in a study of cytomegalovirus exposure and HLA in healthy donors. Sequencing was performed with immunoSEQ multiplex PCR; in TCRdb, only in-frame clones are kept and a portion is missing. The repertoire holds 150,000 to 200,000 clones, around 86% seen once, with 2% to 3% in the top ten. The sequenced material came from PBMCs. The receptors derive from a man aged 18 to 30 in good health and CMV-seropositive. CDR3s include the opening cysteine and the closing phenylalanine or tryptophan. D genes are given only for firm matches. Clone size is not always given. Where it is, it says once, few, many or a class for expanded clones.

TRBJ2-4,TRBV5-4,NA,NA,CASSPEGQVNIQYF,TGTGCCAGCAGCCCCGAGGGACAAGTAAACATTCAGTACTTC
TRBJ1-2,TRBV25-1,NA,TRBD1,CASRQTGNYGYTF,TGTGCCAGCAGACAGACAGGGAACTATGGCTACACCTTC
TRBJ2-5,TRBV5-1,once,NA,CASSQLQGFKETQYF,TGCGCCAGCAGTCAACTGCAGGGGTTCAAAGAGACCCAGTACTTC
TRBJ2-3,TRBV2,NA,NA,CASKRAFTDTQYF,TGTGCCAGCAAGCGGGCATTCACAGATACGCAGTATTTT
TRBJ2-3,TRBV29-1,NA,NA,CSVESEPDTQYF,TGCAGCGTTGAGAGTGAGCCAGATACGCAGTATTTT
TRBJ2-2,TRBV11-2,NA,TRBD2,CAVQRLAGVMGELFF,TGTGCCGTCCAGAGGCTAGCGGGAGTAATGGGGGAGCTGTTTTTT
TRBJ2-6,TRBV4-1,NA,TRBD1,CASSQRTGGASGANVLTF,TGCGCCAGCAGCCAACGGACAGGGGGCGCCTCTGGGGCCAACGTCCTGACTTTC
TRBJ2-2,TRBV11-2,few,NA,CASPRVTGELFF,TGTGCCAGCCCCCGCGTTACCGGGGAGCTGTTTTTT
TRBJ2-7,TRBV5-1,NA,NA,CASSHPTRGYEQYF,TGCGCCAGCAGCCACCCGACGCGAGGCTACGAGCAGTACTTC
TRBJ1-2,TRBV4-2,few,TRBD1,CASSQSGTGELVDYGYTF,TGTGCCAGCAGCCAATCCGGGACAGGGGAGCTAGTGGACTATGGCTACACCTTC
TRBJ1-1,TRBV30,NA,TRBD1,CAWIGQGRAEAFF,TGTGCCTGGATCGGACAGGGACGGGCTGAAGCTTTCTTT
TRBJ2-2,TRBV5-4,NA,TRBD1,CASSLDGRGRGELFF,TGTGCCAGCAGCTTGGATGGCAGGGGGCGCGGGGAGCTGTTTTTT
TRBJ2-7,TRBV15,NA,NA,CATSRDVVSYEQYF,TGTGCCACCAGCAGAGATGTAGTCTCCTACGAGCAGTACTTC
TRBJ2-3,TRBV27,NA,TRBD2,CASTETSGSTDTQYF,TGTGCCAGCACCGAGACTAGCGGGAGCACAGATACGCAGTATTTT
TRBJ1-2,TRBV6-5,NA,NA,CASSSYRVGYTF,TGTGCCAGCAGTTCATACAGGGTTGGCTACACCTTC
TRBJ2-1,TRBV6-5,NA,TRBD2,CASSPGLAGAGEQFF,TGTGCCAGCAGTCCCGGACTAGCGGGAGCGGGTGAGCAGTTCTTC
TRBJ2-5,TRBV29-1,few,NA,CSVEERETQYF,TGCAGCGTTGAAGAGAGGGAGACCCAGTACTTC
TRBJ2-7,TRBV4-1,NA,NA,CASSQLHRVPNYEQYF,TGCGCCAGCAGCCAACTACACAGGGTACCCAACTACGAGCAGTACTTC
TRBJ2-7,TRBV4-3,NA,TRBD2,CASSQAWGGYEQYF,TGCGCCAGCAGCCAAGCCTGGGGGGGATACGAGCAGTACTTC
TRBJ1-6,TRBV5-4,few,TRBD1,CASSLQGSYSPLHF,TGTGCCAGCAGCCTACAGGGGAGCTATTCACCCCTCCACTTT
TRBJ1-4,TRBV5-6,once,TRBD1,CASSSEGQPSASNEKLFF,TGTGCCAGCAGCAGCGAGGGACAGCCATCAGCGAGTAATGAAAAACTGTTTTTT
TRBJ1-2,TRBV2,NA,NA,CATGGLGPLTGSYGYTF,TGTGCCACCGGGGGGTTAGGTCCTCTAACGGGCTCCTATGGCTACACCTTC
TRBJ2-1,TRBV28,NA,NA,CASSPGLIYNEQFF,TGTGCCAGCAGTCCCGGACTAATCTACAATGAGCAGTTCTTC
TRBJ2-1,TRBV5-4,NA,TRBD1,CASSEGGQGAPRWLF,TGTGCCAGCAGCGAAGGGGGACAGGGGGCACCCCGGTGGCTCTTC
TRBJ2-3,TRBV2,NA,TRBD1,CASGRQGTDTQYF,TGTGCCAGCGGTAGACAGGGTACAGATACGCAGTATTTT
TRBJ1-5,TRBV2,NA,NA,CASSGLDRQVAQHF,TGTGCCAGCAGCGGTCTCGACCGCCAGGTCGCCCAGCATTTT
TRBJ2-1,TRBV2,once,NA,CASNGAEGPNEQFF,TGTGCCAGCAACGGAGCGGAGGGCCCCAATGAGCAGTTCTTC
TRBJ2-7,TRBV7-8,NA,NA,CASSSARGYEQYF,TGTGCCAGCAGCTCAGCCAGGGGCTACGAGCAGTACTTC
TRBJ2-1,TRBV4-1,NA,NA,CASSLGSRGSHNEQFF,TGCGCCAGCAGCCTGGGTTCCCGAGGGTCCCACAATGAGCAGTTCTTC
TRBJ2-3,TRBV4-2,NA,NA,CASSHTGLTLTDTQYF,TGTGCCAGCAGCCATACGGGACTCACCCTCACAGATACGCAGTATTTT
TRBJ1-5,TRBV19,NA,TRBD1,CASSIRGQGRRGNQPQHF,TGTGCCAGTAGTATCCGGGGACAGGGGAGAAGGGGCAATCAGCCCCAGCATTTT
TRBJ2-2,TRBV5-5,NA,NA,CASSLDMRSAGELFF,TGTGCCAGCAGCTTGGATATGCGGTCGGCCGGGGAGCTGTTTTTT
TRBJ2-7,TRBV4-1,NA,TRBD1,CASSPRQGGDEQYF,TGCGCCAGCAGCCCAAGACAGGGGGGAGACGAGCAGTACTTC
TRBJ2-1,TRBV7-9,NA,TRBD2,CASSLGAGLNEQFF,TGTGCCAGCAGCTTAGGAGCGGGGCTCAATGAGCAGTTCTTC
TRBJ1-1,TRBV10-1,few,NA,CASNEDSNTEAFF,TGCGCCAGCAATGAGGACTCGAACACTGAAGCTTTCTTT
TRBJ2-3,TRBV4-2,NA,NA,CASSQGRRGSTDTQYF,TGTGCCAGCAGCCAAGGGAGACGGGGAAGCACAGATACGCAGTATTTT
TRBJ2-5,TRBV5-1,NA,TRBD2,CASEGLDGETQYF,TGCGCCAGCGAAGGACTAGATGGGGAGACCCAGTACTTC
TRBJ2-3,TRBV14,once,NA,CASSQEFPGTDTQYF,TGTGCCAGCAGCCAAGAGTTTCCGGGGACAGATACGCAGTATTTT
TRBJ1-2,TRBV7-2,NA,NA,CASSLAQGKYGYTF,TGTGCCAGCAGCTTAGCTCAGGGGAAATATGGCTACACCTTC
TRBJ2-3,TRBV5-1,NA,NA,CASSLIPRDTQYF,TGCGCCAGCAGCTTGATCCCTCGGGATACGCAGTATTTT
TRBJ2-1,TRBV19,once,TRBD1,CASSIERWRTGEQFF,TGTGCCAGTAGTATAGAGCGCTGGCGGACAGGTGAGCAGTTCTTC
TRBJ2-7,TRBV7-3,NA,NA,CASSLKTEGFSYEQYF,TGTGCCAGCAGCTTAAAGACCGAGGGATTCTCCTACGAGCAGTACTTC
TRBJ1-2,TRBV6-1,NA,NA,CASSLRYGYTF,TGTGCCAGCTCCCTTCGGTATGGCTACACCTTC
TRBJ2-1,TRBV28,once,NA,CASTPRDGGGYNEQFF,TGTGCCAGCACTCCCCGGGACGGGGGAGGATACAATGAGCAGTTCTTC
TRBJ1-2,TRBV11-1,NA,TRBD1,CASSTYRGYGYTF,TGTGCCAGCAGCACCTACAGGGGCTATGGCTACACCTTC
TRBJ2-3,TRBV28,NA,TRBD2,CASSYAGVSTDTQYF,TGTGCCAGCAGTTATGCGGGAGTAAGCACAGATACGCAGTATTTT
TRBJ2-1,TRBV27,once,TRBD2,CASSHRLAGGAEQFF,TGTGCCAGCAGCCATCGACTAGCGGGGGGTGCTGAGCAGTTCTTC
TRBJ1-2,TRBV9,NA,NA,CASNTGGQILPNYGYTF,TGTGCCAGCAACACTGGAGGACAGATATTACCTAACTATGGCTACACCTTC
TRBJ1-1,TRBV5-1,NA,NA,CASTREPGYNTEAFF,TGCGCCAGCACTCGCGAACCAGGTTACAACACTGAAGCTTTCTTT
TRBJ1-5,TRBV28,once,TRBD1,CASSLSTGGHQPQHF,TGTGCCAGCAGTTTGTCCACAGGGGGCCATCAGCCCCAGCATTTT
TRBJ1-1,TRBV7-9,NA,TRBD1,CASSPGTGGMNTEAFF,TGTGCCAGCAGCCCGGGGACAGGAGGGATGAACACTGAAGCTTTCTTT